This TCR beta chain was recovered during a study of regulatory T cells in long-lasting Graves disease. Study conclusions and caveats: Among samples with persistent disease, TRBV28, TRBJ1-2 and TRBJ2-5 were favored.

Researchers made TCR beta libraries by using iRepertoire HTBI primers and running Arm-PCR on CDR3 regions. TCRdb redid the calling of the multiplex PCR reads with MiXCR, one entry per CDR3 protein. The table records 350,000 to 450,000 distinct CDR3 sequences, 16% of them present only once. This CDR3 comprises 10 residues. The germline V gene encodes CDR1 MNHEY and CDR2 SVGEGT. The ends were cut back, 8 bases at V and 8 bases at J, with 9 bases in the middle. Note on this clonotype: The antigen remains unidentified.

This sample's time point: newly diagnosed GD, antithyroid drugs for less than 3 months. From PBMCs, RNA was extracted and then used to make the TCR library. These data also formed part of another study, on T cells in Graves' hyperthyroidism and ophthalmopathy. That publication notes: In the blood, most expanded thyroid clonotypes above 0.001 appeared as well.

The material was peripheral blood mononuclear cells (PBMCs), obtained at new diagnosis, from a patient treated with antithyroid drugs. This TCR was sampled from a man aged 35 to 55 with Graves disease. The chain recombines TRBV6-2 or TRBV6-3 with TRBJ1-1; D uncertain. The CDR3 DNA reads as TGTGCCAGCGAGGGCCCCGAAGCTTTCTTT. Its translation: CASEGPEAFF.